Here is one T cell receptor beta chain with its context. The data were taken from a study of blood T cell repertoires in COVID-19. The table came from immunoSEQ multiplex PCR; TCRdb's copy has only in-frame clones and leaves some out. Of about 490,000 clones listed, approximately 85% were seen once; the top ten hold approximately 3.4%. The CDR3 has 15 residues. In germline, CDR1 is SGHTA, CDR2 FQGNSA. With 1 base clipped from V and 5 bases from J, the junction kept 5 bases outside the gene matches. The sample taken for sequencing was peripheral blood. The rearrangement links TRBV7-2 to TRBJ2-5; 9 nucleotides align to TRBD2. This receptor was obtained from a human donor in a cohort sampled during active COVID-19. CDR3 DNA sequence: TGTGCCAGCAGCTTAGACGGCGGGAGGGCGGAGACCCAGTACTTC. Its translation is CASSLDGGRAETQYF.